The 22 T cell receptor beta chains below were found in one sample sequenced in a study of Ad26.COV2.S vaccination and SARS-CoV-2 variants. Assay used: immunoSEQ multiplex PCR; TCRdb lists only in-frame clones, some missing. The table lists about 350,000 clones, 80% to 90% of them singletons. Stated treatment: approximately 18 received Ad26.COV2.S at low or high dose, single or two shots; roughly 5 received placebo; per-sample allocation not given. Sampling happened 63 days after the first vaccine or placebo injection. The specimen was peripheral blood, collected in a trial of Ad26.COV2.S vaccine versus placebo. The receptors were sampled from a person aged 18 to 65 who received the Ad26.COV2.S COVID-19 vaccine or a placebo.

DNA for the CDR3: TGCGCCAGCAGCTTGGACGAGGGGGCGTGGGAAAAACTGTTTTTT. This codes for CASSLDEGAWEKLFF. The chain couples TRBV5-1 to TRBJ1-4; 7 bases line up with TRBD1. Germline CDR1 is SGHRS and CDR2 is YFSETQ. V lost 0 bases and J lost 8; bases outside the gene matches: 7. The CDR3 runs 15 residues.

Concerning this clone itself: At the DNA level, this CDR3 is encoded by other sequences in the same sample as well. The chain carries TRBV7-2 and TRBJ2-5; D is undetermined. CDR1 is SGHTA, CDR2 FQGNSA, per germline. The CDR3 is 13 amino acids. V shed 1 base and J shed 2 bases, with 5 bases lying between them. CDR3 DNA sequence: TGTGCCAGCAGCTTAGGTTTACAAGAGACCCAGTACTTC. Translation: CASSLGLQETQYF. Supplemented by reference TRBV7-2 and TRBJ2-5, the full variable domain reads GAGVSQSPSNKVTEKGKDVELRCDPISGHTALYWYRQSLGQGLEFLIYFQGNSAPDKSGLPSDRFSAERTGGSVSTLTIQRTQQEDSAVYLCASSLGLQETQYFGPGTRLLVL.

The chain is built from TRBV27 and TRBJ1-2; the D gene is possibly TRBD1 (5 bases). Germline V CDR1 and CDR2: MNHEY, SMNVEV (reference sequence). The length of the CDR3 is 16 residues. The ends were cut back, 5 bases at V and 2 bases at J, with 18 bases in the middle. CDR3 nucleotide sequence: TGTGCCAGCAGTCCAGGGTCTGGGGACCCAAACTATGGCTACACCTTC. As protein: CASSPGSGDPNYGYTF.

The chain is built from TRBV5-6 and TRBJ1-2; TRBD1 agrees at 7 bases. The CDR3 totals 16 residues. The trim removed 4 bases at V and 4 bases at J, leaving 13 bases unmatched. Germline lookup yields CDR1 SGHDT and CDR2 YYEEEE. The CDR3 region has the DNA TGTGCCAGCAGCAGAGACAGGGCCCCTGCCGGCTATGGCTACACCTTC. This sequence encodes CASSRDRAPAGYGYTF.

V usage is TRBV27 and J usage is TRBJ1-5; D unresolved. Germline loops: CDR1 MNHEY, CDR2 SMNVEV (reference sequence). The CDR3 runs 14 residues. Trimming removed 6 bases from V and 2 bases from J, with 11 bases in between. The CDR3 here is CASRFNSGNQPQHF. For the CDR3, the DNA is TGTGCCAGCAGATTTAACAGTGGCAATCAGCCCCAGCATTTT.

This clone has a handful of counts. The J gene is TRBJ1-3, the V gene TRBV15, with D perhaps matching TRBD1 (5 bases). The CDR3 spans 15 residues. Germline CDR1 reads LNHNV; CDR2 reads YYDKDF (reference sequence). V shed 0 bases and J shed 2 bases, with 8 bases lying between them. DNA of the CDR3: TGTGCCACCAGCAGAGACAGGGCAGCTGGAAACACCATATATTTT. This codes for CATSRDRAAGNTIYF.

J is TRBJ2-4 and V is TRBV7-2, with D possibly matching TRBD1 (6 bases). The germline V gene encodes CDR1 SGHTA and CDR2 FQGNSA. The germline V and J ends were trimmed by 4 bases and 7 bases, with 17 bases remaining between them. The CDR3 consists of 15 residues. CDR3 DNA: TGTGCCAGCAGCTCCCAAGGGACACCCTATAACATTCAGTACTTC. Its translation: CASSSQGTPYNIQYF.

As regards this clone: The identical CDR3 is also encoded by other nucleotide sequences in the sample. V gene TRBV3-1 (or the pseudogene TRBV3-2) combines with J gene TRBJ2-3; D assignment may be TRBD1 or TRBD2 (5 bases each). Germline values: CDR1 LGHDT, CDR2 YNNKEL (reference sequence). Between the trimmed V and J ends, which lost 3 bases and 3 bases, there was a span of 10 bases. CDR3 length: 14 residues. The CDR3 loop is CASSQRGGTDTQYF. As DNA, the CDR3 is TGTGCCAGCAGCCAGAGGGGCGGGACAGATACGCAGTATTTT.

A single count supports this clone. This chain connects TRBV7-3 to TRBJ2-1; 8 nucleotides align to TRBD2. Losses at the gene ends were 5 bases for V and 6 bases for J; bases not matched to a gene: 3. CDR1 SGHTA and CDR2 FQGTGA come from the germline V gene. The length of the CDR3 is 13 residues. The CDR3 region is CASSPGTSNEQFF. In DNA form, the CDR3 reads TGTGCCAGCAGCCCAGGGACTAGCAATGAGCAGTTCTTC.

The chain is built from TRBV18 and TRBJ2-5, with 8 bases lining up with TRBD2. Germline CDR1 reads KGHSH; CDR2 reads LQKENI. J lost 0 bases, V lost 4 bases, and 1 base had no gene match. This CDR3 has 14 residues. This CDR3 reads CASSLTSDQETQYF. For the CDR3, the DNA is TGTGCCAGCTCACTGACTAGCGACCAAGAGACCCAGTACTTC.

The chain is built from TRBV10-1 and TRBJ2-3; a possible D gene is TRBD2 (6 bases). CDR1 is WNHNN and CDR2 is SYGVQD in the germline V gene (reference sequence). Trimming stripped 4 bases from V and 2 bases from J, with 10 bases between. The CDR3 runs to 14 residues. CDR3 DNA sequence: TGCGCCAGCAGTGCGGGACTCCTCACAGATACGCAGTATTTT. As protein: CASSAGLLTDTQYF.

V usage is TRBV30 and J usage is TRBJ1-4, with TRBD1 as a possible D gene (6 bases). Trimming cost V 0 bases and J 8 bases, with 13 bases left between them. CDR3 length equals 14 residues. The germline V gene has CDR1 GTSNPN and CDR2 SVGIG (reference sequence). The CDR3 sequence: CAWSVWGAEEKLFF. DNA for the CDR3: TGTGCCTGGAGTGTATGGGGGGCTGAGGAAAAACTGTTTTTT.

The V gene is TRBV5-4, the J gene TRBJ2-7, with D unresolved. V lost 0 bases to trimming and J lost 7 bases, with 17 bases between them. The CDR3 is 15 amino acids. Germline CDR1 and CDR2: SGHNT and YYREEE (reference sequence). CDR3 coding DNA: TGTGCCAGCAGCTTGGAGATGGACCCGACAAGGGAGCAGTACTTC. Its translation: CASSLEMDPTREQYF.

The sample holds a few counts of this clone. This chain links TRBV30 with TRBJ2-3, with a tentative D call TRBD1 (6 bases). Germline V gives CDR1 GTSNPN, CDR2 SVGIG (reference sequence). V lost 1 base and J 2 bases, leaving 19 bases between the germline ends. The CDR3 runs 17 residues. As DNA, the CDR3 is TGTGCCTGGAGTGCTAAGACGGGACAACGCCCCACAGATACGCAGTATTTT. Translated, it gives CAWSAKTGQRPTDTQYF.

This clone was recorded only once. This sequence joins TRBV5-1 and TRBJ2-2; 7 bases agree with TRBD2. The germline V gene encodes CDR1 SGHRS and CDR2 YFSETQ. V gave up 2 bases and J gave up 4 bases; unmatched junction bases: 5. The CDR3 loop spans 15 amino acids. CDR3 DNA sequence: TGCGCCAGCAGCTTATCGTCTAGCGGCACCGGGGAGCTGTTTTTT. This sequence encodes CASSLSSSGTGELFF.

This chain uses TRBV29-1 with TRBJ2-7; D is tentatively TRBD1 or TRBD2 (5 bases each). The CDR3 covers 11 residues. Trimming left V 7 bases short and J 2 bases short, with 9 bases between. Germline V CDR1 and CDR2: SQVTM, ANQGSEA. The DNA of the CDR3 is TGCAGCGCCCGGGACGCCTACGAGCAGTACTTC. Translating it yields CSARDAYEQYF.

The chain combines TRBV7-2 with TRBJ2-5; TRBD2 matches at 8 bases. The ends lost 1 base at V and 5 bases at J; junction bases unmatched: 9. CDR1 is SGHTA and CDR2 is FQGNSA in the germline V gene. This CDR3 has 16 amino acids. CDR3 amino acids: CASSLDGGAGRETQYF. For the CDR3, the DNA is TGTGCCAGCAGCTTAGACGGGGGGGCCGGCCGGGAGACCCAGTACTTC.

This clone was seen just once. The chain employs TRBV13 and TRBJ1-2; D ambiguous. This CDR3 is 14 amino acids long. V dropped 1 base and J dropped 8 bases, with 14 bases sitting between them. From germline, CDR1 is PRHDT and CDR2 FYEKMQ (reference sequence). In nucleotides, the CDR3 is TGTGCCAGCAGCTTAGCGGCAGGCCCGGGGGGCTACACCTTC. Translated: CASSLAAGPGGYTF. Using reference TRBV13 and TRBJ1-2 for the parts outside the CDR3, the full variable domain is AAGVIQSPRHLIKEKRETATLKCYPIPRHDTVYWYQQGPGQDPQFLISFYEKMQSDKGSIPDRFSAQQFSDYHSELNMSSLELGDSALYFCASSLAAGPGGYTFGSGTRLTVV.

Here the CDR3 reads CASSRDLYGYTF. Written as DNA, the CDR3 is TGTGCCAGCAGCCGGGACCTCTATGGCTACACCTTC. This chain links TRBV6-5 with TRBJ1-2, with TRBD1 as a possible D gene (5 bases). Germline CDR1 and CDR2: MNHEY and SVGAGI. V was pared by 6 bases and J by 4 bases, with 9 bases between. This CDR3 region has 12 residues.

The chain recombines TRBV19 with TRBJ1-4; D is unclear. Germline-derived CDR1 and CDR2 are LNHDA and SQIVND (reference sequence). The CDR3 length is 12 residues. The CDR3 DNA follows: TGTGTCTGGCCTACAACTAATGAAAAACTGTTTTTT. This encodes CVWPTTNEKLFF.

The CDR3 is CASSGVPNQPQHF. CDR3 nucleotides: TGTGCCAGTAGTGGGGTTCCCAATCAGCCCCAGCATTTT. This sequence joins TRBV19 and TRBJ1-5; D gene unclear. Germline CDR1 and CDR2: LNHDA and SQIVND (reference sequence). The CDR3 has 13 amino acids. Trimming pared 5 bases from V and 3 bases from J, leaving 8 bases between.

The chain links TRBV28 to TRBJ1-1; 10 bases line up with TRBD1. Losses at the gene ends were 7 bases for V and 4 bases for J; bases not matched to a gene: 9. This CDR3 spans 15 amino acids. Germline values: CDR1 MDHEN, CDR2 SYDVKM. The CDR3 nucleotides are TGTGCCAGCAACCCCGCCGGGACAGGGGTCACTGAAGCTTTCTTT. Translated: CASNPAGTGVTEAFF.